Following are 11 T cell receptor beta chains from one sample sequenced in a study of vaccination and CD4 T cells after COVID-19. Oncomine TCR Beta short-read sequencing was applied to DNA from cultured CD4+ T cells. TCRdb used MiXCR to reprocess the PCR reads, holding one entry per CDR3 protein. The top ten clones hold about 9.8% of a sample with 9,000 to 13,000 distinct CDR3 sequences, approximately 29% of them seen once. Treatment indicated: approximately 9-day PBMC culture with coronavirus spike peptide pools or control peptides (ViraFEST assay). These receptors' targets are unknown. Sequencing used CD4+ T cells from blood, cultured in vitro, obtained after SARS-CoV-2 vaccination. The receptors were gathered from a human donor who had recovered from COVID-19.

This clonotype has a handful of counts. This chain joins TRBV6-5 and TRBJ1-1, with D possibly being TRBD1 (6 bases). The CDR3 contains 15 residues. Trimming pared 0 bases from V and 1 base from J, leaving 9 bases between. Germline V gene data show CDR1 as MNHEY and CDR2 as SVGAGI. The CDR3: CASSYSDRSNTEAFF. The CDR3 region has the DNA TGTGCCAGCAGTTACTCGGACAGATCGAACACTGAAGCTTTCTTT.

This clonotype showed up just a few times. V usage is TRBV6-1 and J usage is TRBJ1-1; D possibly corresponds to TRBD1 (5 bases). Looked up from germline, CDR1 is MNHNS and CDR2 is SASEGT. The CDR3 consists of 13 residues. V was clipped by 0 bases and J by 7 bases, with 9 bases between them. DNA for the CDR3: TGTGCCAGCAGTGAAGCGAATGGGGGTGAAGCTTTCTTT. It is translated as CASSEANGGEAFF.

The chain has TRBV6-2 or TRBV6-3 and TRBJ2-5, with 7 bases that match TRBD1. The length of the CDR3 is 15 residues. V lost 4 bases to trimming and J lost 5 bases; unmatched junction nucleotides: 10. Germline CDR1 MNHEY, CDR2 SVGEGT. CDR3 sequence reads: CASSSGQEARETQYF. The CDR3 coding sequence is TGTGCCAGCAGTTCCGGACAGGAGGCCCGGGAGACCCAGTACTTC.

This clonotype was seen a handful of times. This chain connects TRBV6-1 to TRBJ1-2; maybe TRBD1 (5 bases). The V end lost 11 bases, the J end lost 4 bases, and 20 bases lay between the germline ends. The germline V gene has CDR1 MNHNS and CDR2 SASEGT. The CDR3 length is 14 residues. The CDR3, as DNA: TGTGCCTCGAACCGGGACCCCACAGGCTATGGCTACACCTTC. It codes for CASNRDPTGYGYTF.

This chain uses TRBV18 with TRBJ1-5, with D uncertain. The CDR3 length is 14 residues. Germline V gives CDR1 KGHSH, CDR2 LQKENI. The V and J ends lost 2 bases and 5 bases respectively, with 10 bases between them. The CDR3 loop is CASSPSGGDQPQHF. The CDR3 DNA sequence: TGTGCCAGCTCACCAAGTGGCGGTGATCAGCCCCAGCATTTT.

This clonotype was counted between two and nine times. At one boundary the junction diverges from the germline segment, which might be a read error. The V call is TRBV20-1, the J call TRBJ2-3; D unclear. Germline V CDR1 and CDR2: DFQATT, SNEGSKA (reference sequence). This CDR3 spans 11 amino acids. The CDR3 DNA reads as TGCAGTGCTAGAGAACAGACGTCAGGCCATTTT. It yields the protein CSAREQTSGHF.

This clonotype has more than one count but fewer than ten. This sequence joins TRBV1 and TRBJ2-7; TRBD1 was called by the table and not checked on the DNA. TRBV1 is described as a pseudogene. This CDR3 is 19 amino acids long. The CDR3 DNA sequence: TGCACCAGCAGCCAAGATAGGGGGATCGAGGACAGGGAAGGCTACGAGCAGTACTTC. It translates to CTSSQDRGIEDREGYEQYF.

This clonotype has just a few counts. This chain joins TRBV19 and TRBJ2-7, with 10 positions matching TRBD2. V was clipped by 3 bases and J by 2 bases; unmatched bases: 7. This CDR3 is built from 16 residues. Germline CDR1 is LNHDA and CDR2 is SQIVND (reference sequence). Here the CDR3 reads CASSIPTLAGAYEQYF. The CDR3 region has the DNA TGTGCCAGTAGTATCCCCACCCTAGCGGGAGCCTACGAGCAGTACTTC.

The chain has TRBV6-1 and TRBJ2-7; D might be TRBD2 (5 bases). Germline CDR1 MNHNS, CDR2 SASEGT. This CDR3 contains 14 residues. V gave up 1 base and J gave up 8 bases, with 15 bases separating them. The CDR3 protein is CASSEVRESQKQYF. The DNA of the CDR3 is TGTGCCAGCAGTGAAGTTAGGGAGAGTCAGAAGCAGTACTTC.

The J gene is TRBJ1-5, the V gene TRBV20-1; D gene uncertain. The CDR3 runs 15 residues. The V end lost 1 base, the J end lost 0 bases, and 10 bases lay between the germline ends. The germline V gene encodes CDR1 DFQATT and CDR2 SNEGSKA (reference sequence). Here the CDR3 DNA reads TGCAGTGCTAGAGCCATGGGGAATAGCAATCAGCCCCAGCATTTT. Its translation is CSARAMGNSNQPQHF.

This clonotype was seen only a few times. In nucleotides, the CDR3 is TGTGCCAGTAGGACTCGGGCTAGCGGGAGTCACGATACGCAGTATTTT. It yields the protein CASRTRASGSHDTQYF. V and J are TRBV19 and TRBJ2-3; TRBD2 matches at 10 bases. The V and J ends lost 6 bases and 6 bases, in that order; junction bases with no gene match: 12. CDR3 length: 16 residues. Germline V gene sequence: CDR1 LNHDA, CDR2 SQIVND (reference sequence).